These 5 T cell receptor beta chains were sequenced from one sample in a study of T cell responses to AZD1222 COVID-19 vaccine. TCRdb's table, derived via immunoSEQ multiplex PCR, lists solely in-frame clones and lacks some. The table has about 100,000 clones, about 90% seen once. Sequencing was performed on peripheral blood, taken on day 0 of AZD1222 vaccination. The receptors were gathered from an adult in good health.

In its sample, this clone was seen once. This rearrangement joins TRBV19 to TRBJ2-7; 10 bases map to TRBD1. The CDR3 spans 16 residues. The trim removed 4 bases at V and 3 bases at J, leaving 9 bases unmatched. CDR1 is LNHDA, CDR2 SQIVND, per germline (reference sequence). The CDR3 spells CASSTPGTGVYYEQYF. The CDR3 DNA is TGTGCCAGTAGTACCCCCGGGACAGGGGTCTACTACGAGCAGTACTTC.

This chain joins TRBV2 and TRBJ1-1, with D possibly TRBD1 on 6 matching bases. Germline lookup yields CDR1 SNHLY and CDR2 FYNNEI. The CDR3 covers 14 residues. V was cut by 4 bases and J by 6 bases, with 15 bases left in between. The CDR3 sequence: CASSVQGPSPEAFF. The CDR3 bases are TGTGCCAGCAGTGTACAGGGACCTTCCCCTGAAGCTTTCTTT.

The rearrangement links TRBV28 to TRBJ2-3; D possibly uses TRBD1 or TRBD2 (5 bases each). Looked up from germline, CDR1 is MDHEN and CDR2 is SYDVKM. V shed 3 bases and J shed 5 bases, with 15 bases lying between them. The CDR3 has 15 residues. CDR3 sequence (DNA): TGTGCCAGCAGTTTGACCGGGACCCTGAGAGATACGCAGTATTTT. Translation: CASSLTGTLRDTQYF.

The chain joins TRBV3-1 (or the pseudogene TRBV3-2) to TRBJ2-2, with a possible D match to TRBD1 (5 bases). With 1 base removed from V and 4 bases from J, the gap between germline ends came to 13 bases. Germline V lookup: CDR1 LGHDT, CDR2 YNNKEL (reference sequence). The CDR3 length is 16 residues. CDR3 loop: CASSQAGREGTGELFF. The CDR3 DNA reads TGTGCCAGCAGCCAAGCTGGCAGGGAAGGCACCGGGGAGCTGTTTTTT.

The J gene is TRBJ1-2, the V gene TRBV11-3, with TRBD1 identical over 7 bases. The ends lost 8 bases at V and 4 bases at J; junction bases unmatched: 13. Looked up from germline, CDR1 is SGHNT and CDR2 is YENEEA. This CDR3 is 15 amino acids long. CDR3 amino acids: CASGPPGGQTYGYTF. CDR3 coding DNA: TGTGCCAGCGGCCCGCCCGGGGGACAGACCTATGGCTACACCTTC.